The 14 T cell receptor beta chains below all came from one sample that was sequenced in a study of T cells in Graves' hyperthyroidism and ophthalmopathy. Template material for amplifying TCR beta CDR3 regions consisted of RNA transcripts. The HTBI primer set drove a first-round RT-PCR of the TCR CDR3. TCRdb fed the multiplex PCR reads into MiXCR, producing one record per CDR3 protein. Among fewer than 500,000 distinct CDR3 sequences listed, roughly 14% were seen once. The sequenced sample was blood. The receptors derive from a man aged 18 to 30 with Graves' ophthalmopathy.

The V and J genes are TRBV5-6 and TRBJ2-5; TRBD2 matches at 7 bases. Germline V lookup: CDR1 SGHDT, CDR2 YYEEEE. The V gene end was trimmed by 6 bases and the J gene end by 3 bases; junction bases not matched to a gene: 14. This CDR3 is 16 amino acids long. The CDR3 region has the DNA TGTGCCAGCATGGGGGGGGGAGCGGGGACTAAAGAGACCCAGTACTTC. This codes for CASMGGGAGTKETQYF.

This chain joins TRBV12-3 or TRBV12-4 and TRBJ2-7; the match to TRBD2 covers 8 bases. With 3 bases clipped from V and 0 bases from J, the junction kept 10 bases outside the gene matches. CDR3 length equals 17 residues. As DNA, the CDR3 is TGTGCCAGCAGTTTTGGGCCCGTGCGGGGGGCCTCCTACGAGCAGTACTTC. Its protein is CASSFGPVRGASYEQYF.

The chain couples TRBV4-1 to TRBJ1-3; unclear D gene. The germline gives CDR1 MGHRA, CDR2 YSYEKL. The CDR3 runs to 17 residues. Trimming shortened V by 0 bases and J by 0 bases, and 12 bases separated the two germline ends. CDR3 in DNA: TGCGCCAGCAGCCAAGATCCGATTTCGAGCTCTGGAAACACCATATATTTT. Translation: CASSQDPISSSGNTIYF.

This clonotype was seen repeatedly, ten times or more. V gene TRBV7-8 combines with J gene TRBJ1-5; 10 bases are shared with TRBD1. This CDR3 region has 15 residues. Germline CDR1 is SGHVS and CDR2 is FQNEAQ. J was trimmed by 5 bases and V by 5 bases; bases with no gene match: 6. The CDR3 nucleotides read TGTGCCAGCAGCCCCGGGGACAGGGGCCATCAGCCCCAGCATTTT. It specifies CASSPGDRGHQPQHF. The full variable domain, in which reference TRBV7-8 and TRBJ1-5 provide the parts outside the CDR3, is GAGVSQSPRYKVAKRGQDVALRCDPISGHVSLFWYQQALGQGPEFLTYFQNEAQLDKSGLPSDRFFAERPEGSVSTLKIQRTQQEDSAVYLCASSPGDRGHQPQHFGDGTRLSIL.

In this sample, this clonotype turned up many times. V usage is TRBV12-3 or TRBV12-4 and J usage is TRBJ2-7, with 8 bases that match TRBD1. V was pared by 5 bases and J by 5 bases, with 11 bases of the junction left unmatched. The CDR3 has 15 residues. The CDR3 here is CASSRGTGNSHEQYF. The CDR3 DNA reads TGTGCCAGCAGTCGGGGGACAGGTAATTCCCACGAGCAGTACTTC.

The table lists this clonotype with many counts. The CDR3 DNA sequence: TGTGCCTGGAGTGTACTGGGTTGGGGGTCCGGGGATACGCAGTATTTT. Translating it yields CAWSVLGWGSGDTQYF. This chain links TRBV30 with TRBJ2-3; D is perhaps TRBD1 or TRBD2 (5 bases each). The CDR3 consists of 16 residues. Germline assignment: CDR1 GTSNPN and CDR2 SVGIG (reference sequence). Trimming took off 0 bases at V and 6 bases at J, with 19 bases between the two ends. The variable domain in full, completed from reference TRBV30 and TRBJ2-3, reads SQTIHQWPATLVQPVGSPLSLECTVEGTSNPNLYWYRQAAGRGLQLLFYSVGIGQISSEVPQNLSASRPQDRQFILSSKKLLLSDSGFYLCAWSVLGWGSGDTQYFGPGTRLTVL.

The chain has TRBV6-2 or TRBV6-3 and TRBJ2-1; D call uncertain. The germline V gene encodes CDR1 MNHEY and CDR2 SVGEGT. Trimming cost V 8 bases and J 3 bases, with 20 bases left between them. The length of the CDR3 is 16 residues. The DNA of the CDR3 is TGTGCCAGCGTAGGGATCTCAGACCGACTCTACAATGAGCAGTTCTTC. It codes for CASVGISDRLYNEQFF.

The table lists this clonotype with many counts. CDR3 DNA: TGCGCCAGCAGAACGACAGCTAGCACAGATACGCAGTATTTT. Translated, it gives CASRTTASTDTQYF. The genes are TRBV5-1 and TRBJ2-3; D is possibly TRBD1 (5 bases). The CDR3 loop spans 14 amino acids. V was trimmed by 5 bases and J by 0 bases, leaving 10 bases between them. Germline V gene sequence: CDR1 SGHRS, CDR2 YFSETQ.

There are many counts of this clonotype. The chain is built from TRBV18 and TRBJ1-1; D is undetermined. The CDR3 extends over 15 amino acids. Germline CDR1 is KGHSH and CDR2 is LQKENI. Trimming removed 1 base at V and 0 bases at J, with 9 bases between. Written as DNA, the CDR3 is TGTGCCAGCTCACCACTCCAGGATGTGAACACTGAAGCTTTCTTT. This codes for CASSPLQDVNTEAFF.

Many counts were recorded for this clonotype. This rearrangement joins TRBV12-3 or TRBV12-4 to TRBJ2-7, with D tentatively TRBD2 (5 bases). The V gene lost 6 bases and the J gene lost 5 bases, with 14 bases spanning the gap. CDR3 length: 13 amino acids. The CDR3 region has the DNA TGTGCCAGCAGCCCCCGGAGGTTCGACGAGCAGTACTTC. It yields the protein CASSPRRFDEQYF.

To note about this clonotype: One junction end disagrees with the germline gene, perhaps due to a read error. This rearrangement joins TRBV9 to TRBJ2-2; 7 positions agree with TRBD1. There are 16 residues in the CDR3. Germline-derived CDR1 and CDR2 are SGDLS and YYNGEE. For the CDR3, the DNA is TGTGCCGGCAGCCATTCCCAGGGGGAGAACACCGGGGAGCTGTTTTTT. Amino acids: CAGSHSQGENTGELFF.

V usage is TRBV6-1 and J usage is TRBJ1-1; 7 bases line up with TRBD1. Germline V gene data show CDR1 as MNHNS and CDR2 as SASEGT. The CDR3 is made up of 13 amino acids. With 7 bases clipped from V and 4 bases from J, the junction kept 6 bases outside the gene matches. CDR3 in DNA: TGTGCCAGCAACCAACAGGGGAGCACTGAAGCTTTCTTT. This gives the protein CASNQQGSTEAFF.

In its sample, this clonotype was seen many times. The chain links TRBV29-1 to TRBJ2-7, with 7 nucleotides matching TRBD2. The CDR3 is 13 amino acids. Per the germline V gene, CDR1 is SQVTM and CDR2 is ANQGSEA. V was pared by 0 bases and J by 3 bases, with 2 bases of the junction left unmatched. The CDR3 protein is CSVEDRDYYEQYF. The CDR3 bases are TGCAGCGTTGAAGATCGGGACTACTACGAGCAGTACTTC.

CDR3 DNA: TGCGCCAGCAGCTTGGCCGGACAATCCCGGGACAGGGCCCCTAGCACAGATACGCAGTATTTT. Its translation: CASSLAGQSRDRAPSTDTQYF. This chain joins TRBV5-1 and TRBJ2-3, with TRBD1 matching 9 bases. This CDR3 is 21 amino acids long. The V gene's germline CDR1 is SGHRS and CDR2 YFSETQ. The trim removed 0 bases at V and 0 bases at J, leaving 17 bases unmatched.